The T cell receptor (beta chain) described here comes from a study of T cells in Graves' hyperthyroidism and ophthalmopathy. Ophthalmopathy cases scored 3 or more on the Clinical Activity Score and 4 or more on NOSPECS grade, with duration below 3 months. Uncontrolled infection, other autoimmune disease, pregnancy or lactation led to exclusion. Diagnostic decisions used clinical symptoms, serum thyroxine and TRAb, thyroid ultrasound and orbital computed tomography. About this clonotype: A much larger clonotype is one base distant, so this may be a read error.

The CDR3 length is 14 residues. The germline gives CDR1 DFQATT, CDR2 SNEGSKA (reference sequence). TCR beta CDR3 region amplification was performed from RNA transcripts. In the first-round RT-PCR of the TCR CDR3, the HTBI primer set was used. TCRdb reprocessed the multiplex PCR reads with MiXCR, giving one entry per CDR3 protein. The sample includes around 600,000 distinct CDR3 sequences, around 13% of them seen just once. The chain has TRBV20-1 and TRBJ2-3, with 10 positions matching TRBD2. The TCR was taken from a woman in her forties or fifties with Graves' ophthalmopathy. Sequenced: blood. CDR3 region: CSARGLAGTDTRYF. The CDR3 bases are TGCAGTGCTAGAGGACTAGCGGGCACAGATACGCGGTATTTT.